The next 25 T cell receptor beta chains were all read from a single sample in a study of radiotherapy plus CTLA-4 blockade in lung cancer. Measured with immunoSEQ multiplex PCR; TCRdb has only the in-frame clones, and not every one. This sample has 95,000 to 150,000 clones; approximately 90% occur once, and the top ten carry 6.9%. The sequences come from peripheral blood, collected from a patient treated with radiotherapy plus ipilimumab. These receptors were obtained from a human donor with non-small cell lung cancer that progressed on radiotherapy plus ipilimumab.

This rearrangement joins TRBV19 to TRBJ2-1; 11 bases align to TRBD1. Germline CDR1 LNHDA, CDR2 SQIVND (reference sequence). The CDR3 loop spans 15 amino acids. V was clipped by 4 bases and J by 8 bases; unmatched bases: 7. CDR3 in DNA: TGTGCCAGTAGTACAGGACAGGGGGCGAGGGATGAGCAGTTCTTC. This encodes CASSTGQGARDEQFF.

The chain has TRBV7-6 and TRBJ2-7; 12 bases fit TRBD2. J was trimmed by 2 bases and V by 5 bases; bases with no gene match: 4. The germline CDR1 and CDR2 sequences are SGHVS and FNYEAQ. This CDR3 is built from 15 residues. CDR3 nucleotides: TGTGCCAGCAGCCAGACTAGCGGGGGTGCCTACGAGCAGTACTTC. Translation gives CASSQTSGGAYEQYF.

J is TRBJ2-2 and V is TRBV6-1, with D possibly matching TRBD2 (6 bases). CDR3 length: 15 amino acids. Trimming left V 0 bases short and J 6 bases short, with 11 bases between. In germline, CDR1 is MNHNS, CDR2 SASEGT. The CDR3 DNA sequence: TGTGCCAGCAGTGAAGCGCGATGGGGGGCCGGGGAGCTGTTTTTT. Its protein is CASSEARWGAGELFF.

The rearrangement uses TRBV10-2 and TRBJ2-1; no reliable D call. CDR3 length: 11 amino acids. Germline CDR1 is WSHSY and CDR2 is SAAADI. V was clipped by 3 bases and J by 7 bases, with 4 bases between them. In DNA form, the CDR3 reads TGCGCCAGCAGTGAAGGGAATGAGCAGTTCTTC. Its protein product is CASSEGNEQFF.

The chain has TRBV7-2 and TRBJ1-4; a possible D gene is TRBD1 (5 bases). This CDR3 is 14 amino acids long. The V gene's germline CDR1 is SGHTA and CDR2 FQGNSA. V was shortened by 1 base and J by 8 bases, with 11 bases between the two germline ends. As DNA, the CDR3 is TGTGCCAGCAGCTTAGGGACAAGTTTAGAAAAACTGTTTTTT. Translating gives CASSLGTSLEKLFF.

The V call is TRBV6-5, the J call TRBJ1-4; D is perhaps TRBD1 (6 bases). The V gene lost 6 bases and the J gene lost 3 bases, with 11 bases spanning the gap. The CDR3 runs 14 residues. Germline V gives CDR1 MNHEY, CDR2 SVGAGI. CDR3 amino acids: CASRPWTANEKLFF. CDR3 in DNA: TGTGCCAGCAGGCCTTGGACAGCTAATGAAAAACTGTTTTTT.

The J gene is TRBJ2-7, the V gene TRBV5-1, with D hard to call. V was clipped by 0 bases and J by 5 bases, with 15 bases between them. This CDR3 comprises 15 residues. Germline V gene lookup returns CDR1 SGHRS and CDR2 YFSETQ. This CDR3 reads CASSLGPPRGNEQYF. DNA for the CDR3: TGCGCCAGCAGCTTGGGGCCCCCGCGAGGCAACGAGCAGTACTTC.

The chain has TRBV6-5 and TRBJ2-7; 9 bases agree with TRBD2. Losses at the gene ends were 0 bases for V and 4 bases for J; bases not matched to a gene: 4. This CDR3 contains 15 residues. Germline CDR1 MNHEY, CDR2 SVGAGI. This chain's CDR3 is CASSYSTSGQYEQYF. CDR3 bases: TGTGCCAGCAGTTACTCGACTAGCGGTCAATACGAGCAGTACTTC.

CDR3 sequence (DNA): TGTGCCAGCTCACCTCAGACAGGAACCTGGAGTCACGAGCAGTACTTC. Translating gives CASSPQTGTWSHEQYF. The rearrangement uses TRBV18 and TRBJ2-7; possible D gene TRBD1, 6 bases. V gave up 3 bases and J gave up 5 bases, with 20 bases separating them. The CDR3 is 16 residues long. Germline lookup yields CDR1 KGHSH and CDR2 LQKENI.

V usage is TRBV27 and J usage is TRBJ2-1; D is undetermined. The CDR3 length is 13 residues. Trimming took 1 base from V and 5 from J, leaving 6 bases between them. Germline V gene lookup returns CDR1 MNHEY and CDR2 SMNVEV (reference sequence). CDR3 residues: CASSLLSNNEQFF. CDR3 nucleotide sequence: TGTGCCAGCAGTTTATTAAGTAACAATGAGCAGTTCTTC.

This clone appeared once. The V gene is TRBV7-6, the J gene TRBJ2-7; the D gene is possibly TRBD2 (5 bases). Germline V gives CDR1 SGHVS, CDR2 FNYEAQ. V was trimmed by 8 bases and J by 2 bases, leaving 16 bases between them. This CDR3 contains 14 residues. This chain's CDR3 is CASAIEDSAYEQYF. The CDR3 DNA reads as TGTGCCAGCGCAATAGAGGACTCCGCCTACGAGCAGTACTTC. The full variable domain, with the rest looked up from reference TRBV7-6 and TRBJ2-7, is GAGVSQSPRYKVTKRGQDVALRCDPISGHVSLYWYRQALGQGPEFLTYFNYEAQQDKSGLPNDRFSAERPEGSISTLTIQRTEQRDSAMYRCASAIEDSAYEQYFGPGTRLTVT.

The chain uses TRBV30 and TRBJ2-1, with D perhaps matching TRBD1 or TRBD2 (6 bases each). The V and J ends lost 1 base and 2 bases respectively, with 12 bases between them. CDR1 and CDR2 (germline): GTSNPN, SVGIG (reference sequence). CDR3 length: 15 amino acids. The CDR3 sequence: CAWSGGATTYNEQFF. CDR3 nucleotide sequence: TGTGCCTGGAGTGGGGGGGCTACAACCTACAATGAGCAGTTCTTC.

CDR3: CASSGTGSRETQYF. DNA of the CDR3: TGTGCCAGCAGCGGGACAGGGTCCCGAGAGACCCAGTACTTC. J is TRBJ2-5 and V is TRBV5-4, with 9 bases that match TRBD1. Trimming removed 4 bases from V and 4 bases from J; junction bases left unmatched: 5. The CDR3 has 14 amino acids. Germline assignment: CDR1 SGHNT and CDR2 YYREEE (reference sequence).

The chain recombines TRBV19 with TRBJ1-4; 9 bases agree with TRBD1. Trimming removed 7 bases from V and 0 bases from J; junction bases left unmatched: 9. Germline CDR1 is LNHDA and CDR2 is SQIVND (reference sequence). The CDR3 is 17 residues long. The CDR3 protein is CASTGTGNGATNEKLFF. The CDR3 region has the DNA TGTGCCAGTACCGGGACAGGGAACGGGGCAACTAATGAAAAACTGTTTTTT.

This clone was detected only a few times. The chain combines TRBV28 with TRBJ2-7, with TRBD2 matching 10 bases. This CDR3 spans 15 amino acids. Trimming cost V 5 bases and J 4 bases; bases outside gene matches: 8. Germline CDR1 reads MDHEN; CDR2 reads SYDVKM. The CDR3 sequence is CASSGASGSKYEQYF. DNA for the CDR3: TGTGCCAGCAGTGGGGCTAGCGGGAGTAAGTACGAGCAGTACTTC. Combining the CDR3 with reference TRBV28 and TRBJ2-7 gives the whole variable domain DVKVTQSSRYLVKRTGEKVFLECVQDMDHENMFWYRQDPGLGLRLIYFSYDVKMKEKGDIPEGYSVSREKKERFSLILESASTNQTSMYLCASSGASGSKYEQYFGPGTRLTVT.

The V gene is TRBV2, the J gene TRBJ2-6, with D unresolved. The CDR3 covers 15 residues. V was clipped by 3 bases and J by 0 bases, with 6 bases between them. Germline CDR1 SNHLY, CDR2 FYNNEI. CDR3 bases: TGTGCCAGCAGTGAGTACGGCTCTGGGGCCAACGTCCTGACTTTC. Encoded protein: CASSEYGSGANVLTF.

This clone came up a few times. The chain's CDR3 is CASSKAGTAYEQYF. CDR3 DNA: TGTGCCAGTAGTAAGGCGGGAACTGCCTACGAGCAGTACTTC. V gene TRBV19 combines with J gene TRBJ2-7; tentative D call: TRBD2 (6 bases). V lost 4 bases to trimming and J lost 2 bases, with 12 bases between them. The CDR3 sequence is 14 residues long. From germline, CDR1 is LNHDA and CDR2 SQIVND (reference sequence).

This chain connects TRBV6-1 to TRBJ1-5, with a weak D call TRBD1 (5 bases). CDR3 length equals 13 residues. Germline V gene data show CDR1 as MNHNS and CDR2 as SASEGT. V was pared by 6 bases and J by 4 bases, with 10 bases between. CDR3 nucleotides: TGTGCCAGCAGACGAGGGGATAATCAGCCCCAGCATTTT. Translating gives CASRRGDNQPQHF.

The rearrangement uses TRBV2 and TRBJ1-1; no firm D call. The germline V and J ends were trimmed by 7 bases and 2 bases, with 14 bases remaining between them. Germline values: CDR1 SNHLY, CDR2 FYNNEI. CDR3 size: 14 residues. CDR3 nucleotides: TGTGCCAGCACTCAGTTATCGACAAACACTGAAGCTTTCTTT. Translating gives CASTQLSTNTEAFF.

The rearrangement joins TRBV9 to TRBJ2-1; 7 bases agree with TRBD2. Looked up from germline, CDR1 is SGDLS and CDR2 is YYNGEE. J lost 10 bases, V lost 4 bases, and 8 bases had no gene match. CDR3 length: 13 amino acids. CDR3 sequence (DNA): TGTGCCAGCAGCCCCTTTGTGGGGGGGGAGCAGTTCTTC. This encodes CASSPFVGGEQFF.

V gene TRBV11-3 combines with J gene TRBJ1-2; 9 bases match TRBD1. The CDR3 has 16 residues. The germline V gene has CDR1 SGHNT and CDR2 YENEEA. With 5 bases clipped from V and 4 bases from J, the junction kept 11 bases outside the gene matches. CDR3 DNA sequence: TGTGCCAGCAGCCCGGGACAGGGCTCTATTGGCTATGGCTACACCTTC. Its translation is CASSPGQGSIGYGYTF.

The genes are TRBV15 and TRBJ1-2; the match to TRBD1 covers 9 bases. The CDR3 covers 13 residues. The V gene's germline CDR1 is LNHNV and CDR2 YYDKDF (reference sequence). V lost 5 bases and J lost 4; bases outside the gene matches: 2. The CDR3 coding sequence is TGTGCCACCAGCCGACAGGGGGGCTATGGCTACACCTTC. Protein product: CATSRQGGYGYTF.

The V and J genes are TRBV5-1 and TRBJ1-1; 8 nucleotides match TRBD1. This CDR3 spans 13 amino acids. The germline gives CDR1 SGHRS, CDR2 YFSETQ. J lost 3 bases, V lost 5 bases, and 3 bases had no gene match. This chain's CDR3 is CASRDREDTEAFF. In nucleotides, the CDR3 is TGCGCCAGCAGGGACAGGGAGGACACTGAAGCTTTCTTT.

Of note for this clone: Other DNA variants within this sample encode the same CDR3. The chain links TRBV19 to TRBJ2-1; 12 nucleotides line up with TRBD1. With V trimmed by 4 bases and J by 7 bases, 2 bases remained unmatched. This CDR3 region has 14 residues. CDR1 LNHDA and CDR2 SQIVND come from the germline V gene (reference sequence). For the CDR3, the DNA is TGTGCCAGTAGTAGGGACAGGGGGCGAAATGAGCAGTTCTTC. It is translated as CASSRDRGRNEQFF.

This clone has a handful of counts. The chain carries TRBV5-4 and TRBJ2-3; D gene ambiguous. V dropped 4 bases and J dropped 5 bases, with 11 bases sitting between them. Per the germline V gene, CDR1 is SGHNT and CDR2 is YYREEE (reference sequence). The CDR3 totals 13 residues. The CDR3, as DNA: TGTGCCAGCAGCCAGCAGTCGATAGATACGCAGTATTTT. It is translated as CASSQQSIDTQYF.